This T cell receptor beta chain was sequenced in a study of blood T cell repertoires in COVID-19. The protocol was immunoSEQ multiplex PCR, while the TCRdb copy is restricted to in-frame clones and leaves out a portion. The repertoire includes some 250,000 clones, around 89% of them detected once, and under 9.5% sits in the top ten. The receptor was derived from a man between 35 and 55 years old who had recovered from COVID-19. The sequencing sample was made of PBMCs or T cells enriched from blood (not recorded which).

Here the CDR3 DNA reads TGTGCAAGTCGCTTAGGTGGGGGCGGGAGTAGTACCGGGGAGCTGTTTTTT. Amino acid sequence: CASRLGGGGSSTGELFF. The chain employs TRBV12-2 and TRBJ2-2; TRBD2 is taken as the D call from the table, unchecked against the DNA. TRBV12-2 constitutes a pseudogene. The CDR3 has 17 amino acids.